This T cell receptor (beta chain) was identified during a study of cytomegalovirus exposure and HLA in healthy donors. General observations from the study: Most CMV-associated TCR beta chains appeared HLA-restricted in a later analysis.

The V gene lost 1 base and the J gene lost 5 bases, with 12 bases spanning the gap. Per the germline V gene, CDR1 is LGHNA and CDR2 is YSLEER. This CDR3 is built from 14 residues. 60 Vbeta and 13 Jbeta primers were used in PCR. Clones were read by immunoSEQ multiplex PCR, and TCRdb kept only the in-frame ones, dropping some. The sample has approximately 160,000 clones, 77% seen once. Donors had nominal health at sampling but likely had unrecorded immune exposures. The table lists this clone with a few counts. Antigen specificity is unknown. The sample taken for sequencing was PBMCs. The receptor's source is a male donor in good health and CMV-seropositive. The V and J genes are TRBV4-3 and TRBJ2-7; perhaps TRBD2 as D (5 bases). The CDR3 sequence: CASSQAGPGDEQYF. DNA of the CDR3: TGCGCCAGCAGCCAAGCGGGTCCCGGGGACGAGCAGTACTTC.